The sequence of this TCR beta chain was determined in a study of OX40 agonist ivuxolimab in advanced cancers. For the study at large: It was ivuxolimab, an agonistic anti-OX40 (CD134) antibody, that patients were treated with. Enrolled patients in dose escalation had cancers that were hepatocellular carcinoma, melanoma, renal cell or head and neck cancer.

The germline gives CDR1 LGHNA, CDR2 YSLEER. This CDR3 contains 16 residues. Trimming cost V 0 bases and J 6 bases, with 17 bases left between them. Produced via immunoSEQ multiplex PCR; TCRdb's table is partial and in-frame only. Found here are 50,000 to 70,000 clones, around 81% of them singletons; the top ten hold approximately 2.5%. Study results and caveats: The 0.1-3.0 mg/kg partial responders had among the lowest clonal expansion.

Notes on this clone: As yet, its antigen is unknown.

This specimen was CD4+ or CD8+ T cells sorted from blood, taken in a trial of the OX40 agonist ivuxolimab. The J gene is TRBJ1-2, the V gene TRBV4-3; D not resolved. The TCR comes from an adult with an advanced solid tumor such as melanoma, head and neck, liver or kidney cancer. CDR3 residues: CASSQDGYRLRNGYTF. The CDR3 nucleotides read TGCGCCAGCAGCCAAGATGGTTACCGCCTGAGGAATGGCTACACCTTC.